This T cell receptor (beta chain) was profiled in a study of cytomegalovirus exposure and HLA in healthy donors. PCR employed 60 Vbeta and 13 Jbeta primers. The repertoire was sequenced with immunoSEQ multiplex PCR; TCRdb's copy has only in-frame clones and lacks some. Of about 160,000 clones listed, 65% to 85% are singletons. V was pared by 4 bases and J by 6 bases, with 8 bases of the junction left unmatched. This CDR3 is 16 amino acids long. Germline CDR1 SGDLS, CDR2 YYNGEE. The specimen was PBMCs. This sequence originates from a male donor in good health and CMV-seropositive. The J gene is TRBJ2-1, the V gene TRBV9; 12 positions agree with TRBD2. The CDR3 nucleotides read TGTGCCAGCAGCTCGACTAGCGGGAGCCGTTTCAATGAGCAGTTCTTC. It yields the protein CASSSTSGSRFNEQFF.